The rows below give T cell receptor beta chains drawn from one sample of a study of T cell repertoires in cytomegalovirus infection. TCRdb reprocessed the reads via MiXCR and lists one record per CDR3 protein. The table includes roughly 230,000 distinct CDR3 sequences, about 12% detected once. Sequences were obtained from PBMCs. The receptors come from a human donor in good health (CMV status not recorded). Some clones in this sample may be carry-over from other donors' samples. Both conserved end residues are part of each CDR3. D genes are given only for firm matches. Where a row states a size, it is once, few, many or the class of an expanded clone; other rows omit it.

v_call: TRBV7-2
j_call: TRBJ2-7
clone_size: medium-sized
d_call: .
cdr3_nt: TGTGCCAGCAGCCCTGGATCGACAGGCAGAGGGGTATACGAGCAGTACTTC
cdr3_aa: CASSPGSTGRGVYEQYF

v_call: TRBV2
j_call: TRBJ2-3
clone_size: .
d_call: .
cdr3_nt: TGTGCCAGCAGGATGACAGATACGCAGTATTTT
cdr3_aa: CASRMTDTQYF

v_call: TRBV7-8
j_call: TRBJ2-3
clone_size: many
d_call: TRBD2
cdr3_nt: TGTGCCAGCAGCCCGACCGGGACTAGCGGGAGGGCCGCAGATACGCAGTATTTT
cdr3_aa: CASSPTGTSGRAADTQYF

v_call: TRBV19
j_call: TRBJ2-7
clone_size: .
d_call: .
cdr3_nt: TGTGCCAGTAGTATAGACGGGCTAGCCCCCTACGAGCAGTACTTC
cdr3_aa: CASSIDGLAPYEQYF

v_call: TRBV20-1
j_call: TRBJ2-1
clone_size: many
d_call: .
cdr3_nt: TGCAGTGCTCACCCCTCGGGATTGTACAATGAGCAGTTCTTC
cdr3_aa: CSAHPSGLYNEQFF

v_call: TRBV29-1
j_call: TRBJ1-2
clone_size: once
d_call: TRBD1
cdr3_nt: TGCAGCGTTACAGGGGGCTCGTTACATGGCTACACCTTC
cdr3_aa: CSVTGGSLHGYTF

v_call: TRBV7-9
j_call: TRBJ2-4
clone_size: many
d_call: .
cdr3_nt: TGTGCCAGCAGCTTATTTCTAGCAGCTACGGCCAAAAACATTCAGTACTTC
cdr3_aa: CASSLFLAATAKNIQYF

v_call: TRBV12-3/TRBV12-4
j_call: TRBJ1-3
clone_size: many
d_call: .
cdr3_nt: TGTGCCAGCACGAGGGGAAACACCATATATTTT
cdr3_aa: CASTRGNTIYF

v_call: TRBV20-1
j_call: TRBJ1-5
clone_size: .
d_call: TRBD1
cdr3_nt: TGCAGTGCTAGAGATGGGGCACCGGGACAGGGTGGTTCAGCCCAGCATTTT
cdr3_aa: CSARDGAPGQGGSAQHF

v_call: TRBV2
j_call: TRBJ1-4
clone_size: many
d_call: .
cdr3_nt: TGTGCCAGCAGTGAGAGCCCAGCTAATGAAAAACTGTTTTTT
cdr3_aa: CASSESPANEKLFF

v_call: TRBV28
j_call: TRBJ1-2
clone_size: many
d_call: .
cdr3_nt: TGTGCCAGCAGCTTAGGAGGACAGACTAACTATGGCTACACCTTC
cdr3_aa: CASSLGGQTNYGYTF

v_call: TRBV6-2/TRBV6-3
j_call: TRBJ2-7
clone_size: few
d_call: .
cdr3_nt: TGTGCCAGTACCGAGGGGACGACCTCCTACGAGCAGTACTTC
cdr3_aa: CASTEGTTSYEQYF

v_call: TRBV7-2
j_call: TRBJ2-2
clone_size: many
d_call: .
cdr3_nt: TGTGCCAGCAGCTTGGTCCAGCAGAACACCGGGGAGCTGTTTTTT
cdr3_aa: CASSLVQQNTGELFF

v_call: TRBV10-2
j_call: TRBJ2-2
clone_size: .
d_call: .
cdr3_nt: TGCGCCAGCAGTGAGTTAGGGAACACCGGGGAGCTGTTTTTT
cdr3_aa: CASSELGNTGELFF

v_call: TRBV19
j_call: TRBJ1-1
clone_size: many
d_call: .
cdr3_nt: TGTGCCAGTAGTATGAACAGGGATTCGGGCACTGAAGCTTTCTTT
cdr3_aa: CASSMNRDSGTEAFF

v_call: TRBV19
j_call: TRBJ2-2
clone_size: .
d_call: TRBD2
cdr3_nt: TGTGCCAGTACCCTCCCGGCACTAGCGGGAGTAGCCGGGGAGCTGTTTTTT
cdr3_aa: CASTLPALAGVAGELFF

v_call: TRBV11-2
j_call: TRBJ2-3
clone_size: many
d_call: .
cdr3_nt: TGTGCCAGCAGCTTAACGTGGGGGACCGGCACAGATACGCAGTATTTT
cdr3_aa: CASSLTWGTGTDTQYF

v_call: TRBV12-3/TRBV12-4
j_call: TRBJ1-2
clone_size: .
d_call: .
cdr3_nt: TGTGCCAGCAGTTTAAAGGGCTATGGCTACACCTTC
cdr3_aa: CASSLKGYGYTF

v_call: TRBV5-5
j_call: TRBJ1-1
clone_size: many
d_call: .
cdr3_nt: TGTGCCAGCAGCTTGGATCTGATGAACACTGAAGCTTTCTTT
cdr3_aa: CASSLDLMNTEAFF

v_call: TRBV20-1
j_call: TRBJ1-5
clone_size: .
d_call: .
cdr3_nt: TGCAGTGCTAGCACAGGGTTCCCCAATCAGCCCCAGCATTTT
cdr3_aa: CSASTGFPNQPQHF

v_call: TRBV20-1
j_call: TRBJ1-1
clone_size: many
d_call: .
cdr3_nt: TGCAGTGCTAGCAACAGGATGAACACTGAAGCTTTCTTT
cdr3_aa: CSASNRMNTEAFF

v_call: TRBV11-3
j_call: TRBJ2-3
clone_size: few
d_call: .
cdr3_nt: TGTGCCAGCAGCTTAGATTTAACGGGAGAAGGCACAGATACGCAGTATTTT
cdr3_aa: CASSLDLTGEGTDTQYF

v_call: TRBV5-1
j_call: TRBJ1-2
clone_size: many
d_call: TRBD1
cdr3_nt: TGCGCCAGCAGCTTGGAGGGGGCCGGCGGCTACACCTTC
cdr3_aa: CASSLEGAGGYTF

v_call: TRBV7-2
j_call: TRBJ1-1
clone_size: many
d_call: .
cdr3_nt: TGTGCCAGCAGCTCAGGGGAGGGGTGGACTGAAGCTTTCTTT
cdr3_aa: CASSSGEGWTEAFF

v_call: TRBV7-2
j_call: TRBJ1-1
clone_size: many
d_call: .
cdr3_nt: TGTGCCAGCAGCTCCCCTAATGCGATGAACACTGAAGCTTTCTTT
cdr3_aa: CASSSPNAMNTEAFF

v_call: TRBV7-2
j_call: TRBJ2-5
clone_size: many
d_call: .
cdr3_nt: TGTGCCAGCAGCTTATCGGCGGGGCAAGAGACCCAGTACTTC
cdr3_aa: CASSLSAGQETQYF

v_call: TRBV7-2
j_call: TRBJ2-7
clone_size: many
d_call: .
cdr3_nt: TGTGCCAGCAGCCCTAACCCGGGGGGCTCCGAGCAGTACTTC
cdr3_aa: CASSPNPGGSEQYF

v_call: TRBV2
j_call: TRBJ1-1
clone_size: .
d_call: .
cdr3_nt: TGTGCCAGCAGTGTGAACCGACAGACGAACACTGAAGCTTTCTTT
cdr3_aa: CASSVNRQTNTEAFF

v_call: TRBV7-3
j_call: TRBJ2-2
clone_size: many
d_call: .
cdr3_nt: TGTGCCAGCAGCTTAATGTTTGGAGGGGACACCGGGGAGCTGTTTTTT
cdr3_aa: CASSLMFGGDTGELFF

v_call: TRBV29-1
j_call: TRBJ1-1
clone_size: few
d_call: .
cdr3_nt: TGCAGCGCGGATAACTCTGAAGCTTTCTTT
cdr3_aa: CSADNSEAFF

v_call: TRBV20-1
j_call: TRBJ1-1
clone_size: .
d_call: TRBD1
cdr3_nt: TGCAGTGCTCCCCACAGGGGGGGGGACACTGAAGCTTTCTTT
cdr3_aa: CSAPHRGGDTEAFF

v_call: TRBV7-9
j_call: TRBJ1-3
clone_size: .
d_call: .
cdr3_nt: TGTGCCAGCAGCAGGGACCGTGGAAACACCATATATTTT
cdr3_aa: CASSRDRGNTIYF

v_call: TRBV6-5
j_call: TRBJ1-1
clone_size: .
d_call: .
cdr3_nt: TGTGCCAGCAGTTACTTGGGGCCGGTGGGAACTGAAGCTTTCTTT
cdr3_aa: CASSYLGPVGTEAFF

v_call: TRBV5-1
j_call: TRBJ1-2
clone_size: many
d_call: TRBD1
cdr3_nt: TGCGCCAGCAGCGACTCACCAGGGGGCAGCGGGTATGGCTACACCTTC
cdr3_aa: CASSDSPGGSGYGYTF

v_call: TRBV28
j_call: TRBJ1-1
clone_size: .
d_call: .
cdr3_nt: TGTGCCAGCAGGGGGCAAGGCACTGAAGCTTTCTTT
cdr3_aa: CASRGQGTEAFF

v_call: TRBV12-3/TRBV12-4
j_call: TRBJ2-5
clone_size: many
d_call: .
cdr3_nt: TGTGCCAGCAGCGCTACACGAGAGACCCAGTACTTC
cdr3_aa: CASSATRETQYF

v_call: TRBV7-9
j_call: TRBJ1-1
clone_size: many
d_call: TRBD1
cdr3_nt: TGTGCCAGCAGCTTAGAGACAGGGATGAACACTGAAGCTTTCTTT
cdr3_aa: CASSLETGMNTEAFF

v_call: TRBV5-6
j_call: TRBJ1-1
clone_size: many
d_call: .
cdr3_nt: TGTGCCAGCAGCTTCTACCAGAACACTGAAGCTTTCTTT
cdr3_aa: CASSFYQNTEAFF

v_call: TRBV7-2
j_call: TRBJ2-3
clone_size: many
d_call: .
cdr3_nt: TGTGCCAGCAGCTTAGCACTTTTTAGCACAGATACGCAGTATTTT
cdr3_aa: CASSLALFSTDTQYF

v_call: TRBV19
j_call: TRBJ1-6
clone_size: many
d_call: .
cdr3_nt: TGTGCCAGTAGTCTCAGCCAACCGTATAATTCACCCCTCCACTTT
cdr3_aa: CASSLSQPYNSPLHF

v_call: TRBV7-2
j_call: TRBJ1-1
clone_size: many
d_call: .
cdr3_nt: TGTGCCAGCAGCTTAGTTAATACAAAGAACACTGAAGCTTTCTTT
cdr3_aa: CASSLVNTKNTEAFF

v_call: TRBV18
j_call: TRBJ1-2
clone_size: few
d_call: TRBD1
cdr3_nt: TGTGCCAGCTCATCGGGGACAGGGGGTGAAGATGGCTACACCTTC
cdr3_aa: CASSSGTGGEDGYTF

v_call: TRBV12-3/TRBV12-4
j_call: TRBJ1-1
clone_size: few
d_call: .
cdr3_nt: TGTGCCAGCAGTTCCCGACGGAACTTGAACACTGAAGCTTTCTTT
cdr3_aa: CASSSRRNLNTEAFF

v_call: TRBV18
j_call: TRBJ2-7
clone_size: few
d_call: .
cdr3_nt: TGTGCCAGCTCACCAAGGTCTCAGGGGAGCTCCTACGAGCAGTACTTC
cdr3_aa: CASSPRSQGSSYEQYF

v_call: TRBV20-1
j_call: TRBJ1-6
clone_size: many
d_call: .
cdr3_nt: TGCAGTGCTCCCACCGCGGGGTCACCCCTCCACTTT
cdr3_aa: CSAPTAGSPLHF